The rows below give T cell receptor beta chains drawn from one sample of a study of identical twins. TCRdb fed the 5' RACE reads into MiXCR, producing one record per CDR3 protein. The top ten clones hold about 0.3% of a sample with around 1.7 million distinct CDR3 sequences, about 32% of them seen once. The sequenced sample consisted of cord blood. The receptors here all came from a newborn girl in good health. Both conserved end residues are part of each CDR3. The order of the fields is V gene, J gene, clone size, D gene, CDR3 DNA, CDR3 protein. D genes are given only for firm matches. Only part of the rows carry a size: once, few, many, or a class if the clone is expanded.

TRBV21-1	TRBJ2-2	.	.	TGTGCCAGCAGCGGTAGCGGGAGGGCCCGAGGCACCGGGGAGCTGTTTTTT	CASSGSGRARGTGELFF
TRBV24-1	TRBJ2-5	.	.	TGTGCCACCAGTGATTCCTCGCGCAATGAGCAGTACTTC	CATSDSSRNEQYF
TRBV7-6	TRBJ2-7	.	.	TGTGCCAGCAGCTTGGCGGGACACCCCTACGAGCAGTACTTC	CASSLAGHPYEQYF
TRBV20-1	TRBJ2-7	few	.	TGCAGTGCTAGGAGCGGGTCGGCCTCCTACGAGCAGTACTTC	CSARSGSASYEQYF
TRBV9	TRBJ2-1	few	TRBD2	TGTGCCAGCAGCCCTCGTCGACTAGCGGCGATCGACAATGAGCAGTTCTTC	CASSPRRLAAIDNEQFF
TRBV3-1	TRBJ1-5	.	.	TGTGCCAGCAGCCAAGTTCCTAGCAATCAGCCCCAGCATTTT	CASSQVPSNQPQHF
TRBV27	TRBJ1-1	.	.	TGTGCCAGCAGTTTATCCGCCGAAGAAGCTTTCTTT	CASSLSAEEAFF
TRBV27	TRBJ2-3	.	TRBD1	TGTGCCAGCGCGGACAGGGGAGGGACAGATACGCAGTATTTT	CASADRGGTDTQYF
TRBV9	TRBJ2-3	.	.	TGTGCCGGCAGCGGTCGAGGTGGGCACTCAGGAGATACGCAGTATTTT	CAGSGRGGHSGDTQYF
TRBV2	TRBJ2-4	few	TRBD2	TGTGCCAGCAGTGATCCCGGGACTAGTATTGATGACCAGTACTTC	CASSDPGTSIDDQYF
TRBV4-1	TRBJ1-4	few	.	TGCGCCAGCAGCCAAGTAGTTGCGGAAAAACTGTTTTTT	CASSQVVAEKLFF
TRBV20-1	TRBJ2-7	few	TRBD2	TGCAGTGCTAGAGTGCCACCGGGACTAGCGGGAGAAAGGAGGGTCTACGAGCAGTACTTC	CSARVPPGLAGERRVYEQYF
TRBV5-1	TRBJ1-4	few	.	TGCGCCAGCAGCCCCGCCCTGGAACACCCTAATGAAAAACTGTTTTTT	CASSPALEHPNEKLFF
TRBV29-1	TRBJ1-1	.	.	TGCAGCGTTGAAACAGGGTCTACTGAAGCTTTCTTT	CSVETGSTEAFF
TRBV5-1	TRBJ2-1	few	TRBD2	TGCGCCAGCAGCCTGGCCGGGACTAGCGACAATGAGCAGTTCTTC	CASSLAGTSDNEQFF
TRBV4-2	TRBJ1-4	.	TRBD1	TGTGTCAGCAGCCAAAGGGGGCGCGGTGAAAAACTCTTTTTT	CVSSQRGRGEKLFF
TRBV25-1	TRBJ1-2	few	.	TGTGCCAGCAGTGAGGGGTATAGGTATGGCTACACCTTC	CASSEGYRYGYTF
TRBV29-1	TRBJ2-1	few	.	TGCAGCGTTGGGTCTCCCTTCTCCTACAATGAGCAGTTCTTC	CSVGSPFSYNEQFF
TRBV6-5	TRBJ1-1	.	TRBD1	TGTGCCAGCAGTTCGGGACAGGACATGAACACTGAAGCTTTCTTT	CASSSGQDMNTEAFF
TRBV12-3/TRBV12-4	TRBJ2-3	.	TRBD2	TGTGCCAGCAGTGTTAGCGGGGGGCGAGATACGCAGTATTTT	CASSVSGGRDTQYF
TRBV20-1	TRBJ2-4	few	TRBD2	TGCAGTGCTAGAGATGGGACTAGCGGTCGCGGGAACATTCAGTACTTC	CSARDGTSGRGNIQYF
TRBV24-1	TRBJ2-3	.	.	TGTGCCACCAGTGATCAGACAGGCCTCAGCACAGATACGCAGTATTTT	CATSDQTGLSTDTQYF
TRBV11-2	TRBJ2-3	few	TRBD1	TGTGCCAGCAGCTTAGCGGGTTATTCCCGGGACAGAGATACGCAGTATTTT	CASSLAGYSRDRDTQYF
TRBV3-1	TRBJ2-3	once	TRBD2	TGTGCCAGCAGCCCATATATAGCGGGGTTTAGCACAGATACGCAGTATTTT	CASSPYIAGFSTDTQYF
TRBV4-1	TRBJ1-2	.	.	TGCGCCAGCAGCCCCTGCTACACCTTC	CASSPCYTF
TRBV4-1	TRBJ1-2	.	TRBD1	TGCGCCAGCAGGGGGGACAGGGCTTATGGCTACACCTTC	CASRGDRAYGYTF
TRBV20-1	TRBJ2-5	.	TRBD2	TGCAGCGGCGGGAGCGCCCTCCAAGAGACCCAGTACTTC	CSGGSALQETQYF
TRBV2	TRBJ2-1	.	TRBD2	TGTGCCATCACTAGCGGGGTCTTCAATGAGCAGTTCTTC	CAITSGVFNEQFF
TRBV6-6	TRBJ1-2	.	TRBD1	TGTGCCAGCAGCCTACAGGACAGGGGGAGGGAGGGCTACACCTTC	CASSLQDRGREGYTF
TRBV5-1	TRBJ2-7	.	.	TGCGCCAGCAGCTTAACGAAGATCCCGGGCGAGCAGTACTTC	CASSLTKIPGEQYF
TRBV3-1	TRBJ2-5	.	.	TGTGCCAGCAGCCAAATCCCTCGGGGACCCCACAATGAGCAGTACTTC	CASSQIPRGPHNEQYF
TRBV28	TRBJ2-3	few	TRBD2	TGTGCCAGCAGTTTATCCGGACTAGCGGGGAGGGCAGATACGCAGTATTTT	CASSLSGLAGRADTQYF
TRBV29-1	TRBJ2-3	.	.	TGCAGCACACAGCCGGTGCTCATAGATACGCAGTATTTT	CSTQPVLIDTQYF
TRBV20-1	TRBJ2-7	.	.	TGCAGTGCTCCCCCTAGAGGCCGAGGTTACGAGCAGTACTTC	CSAPPRGRGYEQYF
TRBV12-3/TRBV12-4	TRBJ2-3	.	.	TGTGCCAGCAGTTTATGGGTTTGGACAGATACGCAGTATTTT	CASSLWVWTDTQYF
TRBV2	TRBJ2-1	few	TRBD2	TGTGCCAGCAGTGCGAGTAGCGGGAGTACCTATGAGCAGTTCTTC	CASSASSGSTYEQFF
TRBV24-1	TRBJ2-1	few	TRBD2	TGTGCCACCAGTGATTTGCCCTACAGGTCGCGGGAGTACCCCCCTGAGCAGTTCTTC	CATSDLPYRSREYPPEQFF
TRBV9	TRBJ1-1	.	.	TGTGCCAGCAGCGTATTCCCTCTGGCAGGCTACACTGAAGCTTTCTTT	CASSVFPLAGYTEAFF
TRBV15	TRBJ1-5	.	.	TGTGCCACCAGCGGGGGACTAGCGGGGGGTGATACGCAGCATTTT	CATSGGLAGGDTQHF
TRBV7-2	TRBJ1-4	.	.	TGTGCCAGCAGCTTAGGGTGGACAGCTTATGCAACTAATGAAAAACTGTTTTTT	CASSLGWTAYATNEKLFF
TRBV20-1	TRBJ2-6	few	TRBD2	TGCAGTGCTACTAGCGGGGCGTTCTCTGGGGCCAACGTCCTGACTTTC	CSATSGAFSGANVLTF
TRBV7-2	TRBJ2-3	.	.	TGTGCCAGCAGCTTAGAGGACACAGATACGCAGTATTTT	CASSLEDTDTQYF
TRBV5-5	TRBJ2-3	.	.	TGTGCCAGCAGCTTACAGGGTCAAGCAGATACGCAGTATTTT	CASSLQGQADTQYF
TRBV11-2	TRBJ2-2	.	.	TGTGCCAGCAGCCCCCTTGCGCGGGCCGAGCTGTTTTTT	CASSPLARAELFF
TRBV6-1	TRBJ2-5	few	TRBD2	TGTGCCAGCAGTGAAACTAGCGGGGGGCTACAAGAGACCCAGTACTTC	CASSETSGGLQETQYF
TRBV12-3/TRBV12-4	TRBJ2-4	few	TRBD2	TGTGCCAGCAGTTTGGGAGGGTCGGCCAAAAACATTCAGTACTTC	CASSLGGSAKNIQYF
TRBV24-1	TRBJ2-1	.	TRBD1	TGTGCCACTCCGGACAGGGGTATCTACAATGAGCAGTTCTTC	CATPDRGIYNEQFF
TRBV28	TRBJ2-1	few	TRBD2	TGTGCCAGCAGTCGACGGACTAGCGGAGGGCTAAATGAGCAGTTCTTC	CASSRRTSGGLNEQFF
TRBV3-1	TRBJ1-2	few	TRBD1	TGTGCCAGCAGCCACCGACAGGGAGTTAACTATGGCTACACCTTC	CASSHRQGVNYGYTF